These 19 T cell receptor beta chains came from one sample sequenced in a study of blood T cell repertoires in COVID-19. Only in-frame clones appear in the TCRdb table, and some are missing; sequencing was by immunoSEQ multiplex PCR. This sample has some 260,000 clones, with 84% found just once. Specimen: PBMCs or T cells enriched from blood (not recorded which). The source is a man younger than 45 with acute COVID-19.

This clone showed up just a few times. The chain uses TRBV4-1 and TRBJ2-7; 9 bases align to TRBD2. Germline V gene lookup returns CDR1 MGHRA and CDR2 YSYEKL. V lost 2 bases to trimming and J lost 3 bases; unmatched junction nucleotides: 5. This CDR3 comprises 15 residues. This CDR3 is CASSQSGTSFYEQYV. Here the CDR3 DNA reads TGCGCCAGCAGCCAATCCGGGACTAGCTTCTACGAGCAGTACGTC.

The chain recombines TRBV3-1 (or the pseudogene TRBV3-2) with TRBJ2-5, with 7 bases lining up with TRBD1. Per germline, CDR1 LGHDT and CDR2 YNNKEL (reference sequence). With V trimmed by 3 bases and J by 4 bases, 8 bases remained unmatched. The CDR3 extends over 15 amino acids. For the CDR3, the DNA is TGTGCCAGCAGCCAGGGTACAGGGGTCGGAGAGACCCAGTACTTC. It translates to CASSQGTGVGETQYF.

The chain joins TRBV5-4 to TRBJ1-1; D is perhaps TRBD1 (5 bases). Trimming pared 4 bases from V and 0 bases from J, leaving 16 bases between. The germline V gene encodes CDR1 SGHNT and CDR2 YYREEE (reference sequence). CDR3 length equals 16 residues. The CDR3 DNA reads TGTGCCAGCAGCGCTTCGGGACTGCCCATGAACACTGAAGCTTTCTTT. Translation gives CASSASGLPMNTEAFF.

CDR3: CAISESTGRVHGYTF. For the CDR3, the DNA is TGTGCCATCAGTGAGTCGACAGGGCGGGTGCATGGCTACACCTTC. The V gene is TRBV10-3, the J gene TRBJ1-2; 7 bases are shared with TRBD1. Germline CDR1 ENHRY, CDR2 SYGVKD. Trimming cost V 0 bases and J 6 bases; bases outside gene matches: 7. The CDR3 consists of 15 residues.

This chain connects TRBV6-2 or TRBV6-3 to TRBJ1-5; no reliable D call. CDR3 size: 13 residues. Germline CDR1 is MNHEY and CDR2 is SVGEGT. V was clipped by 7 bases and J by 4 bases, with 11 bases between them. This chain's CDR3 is CASNPNRNQPQHF. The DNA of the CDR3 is TGTGCCAGCAACCCCAACAGAAATCAGCCCCAGCATTTT.

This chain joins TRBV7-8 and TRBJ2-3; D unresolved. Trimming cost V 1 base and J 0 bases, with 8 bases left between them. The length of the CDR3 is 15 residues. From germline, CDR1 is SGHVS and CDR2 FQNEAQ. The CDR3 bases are TGTGCCAGCAGCTTAGGGCCGACTAGCACAGATACGCAGTATTTT. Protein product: CASSLGPTSTDTQYF.

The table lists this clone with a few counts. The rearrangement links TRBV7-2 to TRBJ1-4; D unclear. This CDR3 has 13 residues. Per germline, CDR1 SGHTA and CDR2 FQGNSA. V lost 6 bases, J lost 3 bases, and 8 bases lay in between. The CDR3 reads CASSEQPNEKLFF. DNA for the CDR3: TGTGCCAGCAGTGAACAACCTAATGAAAAACTGTTTTTT.

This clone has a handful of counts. CDR3 region: CASSSPTGMNTEAFF. For the CDR3, the DNA is TGTGCCAGCAGTTCCCCGACAGGGATGAACACTGAAGCTTTCTTT. The chain uses TRBV6-5 and TRBJ1-1; 7 bases are shared with TRBD1. Germline V gene sequence: CDR1 MNHEY, CDR2 SVGAGI. This CDR3 has 15 residues. Trimming removed 4 bases from V and 0 bases from J; junction bases left unmatched: 5.

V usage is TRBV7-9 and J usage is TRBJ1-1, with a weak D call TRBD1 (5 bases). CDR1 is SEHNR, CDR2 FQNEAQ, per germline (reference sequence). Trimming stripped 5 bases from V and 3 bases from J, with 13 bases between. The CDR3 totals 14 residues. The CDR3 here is CASSLRDADTEAFF. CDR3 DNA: TGTGCCAGCAGCCTCAGGGATGCGGACACTGAAGCTTTCTTT.

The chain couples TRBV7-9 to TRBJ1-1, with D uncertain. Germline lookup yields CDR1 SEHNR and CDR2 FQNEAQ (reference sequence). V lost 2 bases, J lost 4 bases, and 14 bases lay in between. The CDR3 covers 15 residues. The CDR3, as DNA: TGTGCCAGCAGCTTATCTCAGACAAGGTTCACTGAAGCTTTCTTT. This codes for CASSLSQTRFTEAFF. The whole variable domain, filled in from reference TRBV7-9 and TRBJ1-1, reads DTGVSQNPRHKITKRGQNVTFRCDPISEHNRLYWYRQTLGQGPEFLTYFQNEAQLEKSRLLSDRFSAERPKGSFSTLEIQRTEQGDSAMYLCASSLSQTRFTEAFFGQGTRLTVV.

As DNA, the CDR3 is TGTGCCAGCAGCCCCGGTGGGGGGACCCCTCTCTCTGGGGCCAACGTCCTGACTTTC. Its protein is CASSPGGGTPLSGANVLTF. The J gene is TRBJ2-6, the V gene TRBV5-8; maybe TRBD2 (6 bases). The CDR3 totals 19 residues. The V gene's germline CDR1 is SGHTS and CDR2 YDEGEE. V lost 4 bases, J lost 0 bases, and 20 bases lay in between.

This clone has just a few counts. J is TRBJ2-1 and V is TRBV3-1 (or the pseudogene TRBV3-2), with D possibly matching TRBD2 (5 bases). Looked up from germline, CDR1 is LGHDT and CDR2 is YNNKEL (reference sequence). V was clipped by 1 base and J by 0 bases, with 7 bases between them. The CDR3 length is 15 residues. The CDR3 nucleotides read TGTGCCAGCAGCCAAGGCACTAGCTCCTACAATGAGCAGTTCTTC. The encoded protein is CASSQGTSSYNEQFF.

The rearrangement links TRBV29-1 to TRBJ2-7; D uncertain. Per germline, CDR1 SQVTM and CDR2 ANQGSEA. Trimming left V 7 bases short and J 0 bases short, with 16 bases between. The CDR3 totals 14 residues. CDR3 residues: CSDRSAPHSYEQYV. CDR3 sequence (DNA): TGCAGCGATCGCAGTGCACCTCACTCCTACGAGCAGTACGTC.

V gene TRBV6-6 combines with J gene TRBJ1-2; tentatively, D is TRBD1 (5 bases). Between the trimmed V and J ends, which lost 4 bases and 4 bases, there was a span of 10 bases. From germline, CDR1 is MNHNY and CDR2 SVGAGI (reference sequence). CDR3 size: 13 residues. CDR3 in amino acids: CASSSDRGYGYTF. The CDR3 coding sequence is TGTGCCAGCAGTTCCGACAGAGGCTATGGCTACACCTTC.

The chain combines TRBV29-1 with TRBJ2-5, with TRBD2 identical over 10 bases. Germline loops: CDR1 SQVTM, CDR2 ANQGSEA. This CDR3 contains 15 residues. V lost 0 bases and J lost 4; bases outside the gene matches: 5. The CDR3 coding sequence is TGCAGCGTTGAAGACCCGGGACTAGCGAGAGAGACCCAGTACTTC. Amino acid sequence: CSVEDPGLARETQYF.

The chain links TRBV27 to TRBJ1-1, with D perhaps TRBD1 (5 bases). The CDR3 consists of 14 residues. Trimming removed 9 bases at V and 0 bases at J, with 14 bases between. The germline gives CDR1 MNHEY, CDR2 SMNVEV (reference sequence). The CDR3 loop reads CASAQTDMNTEAFF. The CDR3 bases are TGTGCCAGTGCCCAGACGGACATGAACACTGAAGCTTTCTTT.

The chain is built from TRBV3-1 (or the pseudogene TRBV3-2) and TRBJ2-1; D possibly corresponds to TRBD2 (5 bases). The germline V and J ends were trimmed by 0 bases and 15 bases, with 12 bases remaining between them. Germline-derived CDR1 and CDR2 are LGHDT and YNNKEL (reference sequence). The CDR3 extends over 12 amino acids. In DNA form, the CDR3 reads TGTGCCAGCAGCCAAGATACTAGGGCGCGGTTCTTC. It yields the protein CASSQDTRARFF.

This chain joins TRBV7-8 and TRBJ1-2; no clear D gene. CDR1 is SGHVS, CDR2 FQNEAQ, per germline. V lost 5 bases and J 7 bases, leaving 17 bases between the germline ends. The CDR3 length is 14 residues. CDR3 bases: TGTGCCAGCAGCCACAGAAACCCCGAGGGTGGCTACACCTTC. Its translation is CASSHRNPEGGYTF.

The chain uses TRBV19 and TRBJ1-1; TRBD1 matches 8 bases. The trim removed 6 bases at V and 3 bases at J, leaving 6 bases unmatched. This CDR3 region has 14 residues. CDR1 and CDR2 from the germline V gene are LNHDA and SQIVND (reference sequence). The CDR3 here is CASSRNRGDTEAFF. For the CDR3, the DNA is TGTGCCAGTAGCCGCAACAGGGGGGACACTGAAGCTTTCTTT.